The 10 T cell receptor beta chains below come from one sample, sequenced in a study of cytomegalovirus exposure and HLA in healthy donors. A multiplex PCR was run with 60 Vbeta primers and 13 Jbeta primers. Profiled with immunoSEQ multiplex PCR; TCRdb holds only in-frame clones, not every one. Of some 140,000 clones detected, almost 80% appear once; the ten largest clones hold roughly 1%. Sequenced: PBMCs. The receptors were sampled from a man aged 18-30 years in good health and CMV-seronegative.

CDR3 protein: CASSLRRGIQPQHF. The CDR3 DNA is TGTGCCAGTAGTCTTCGGCGGGGCATACAGCCCCAGCATTTT. The chain links TRBV19 to TRBJ1-5; a weak D match, TRBD1 (5 bases). Germline assignment: CDR1 LNHDA and CDR2 SQIVND (reference sequence). The CDR3 runs 14 residues. V was pared by 5 bases and J by 7 bases, with 15 bases between.

V and J are TRBV5-4 and TRBJ1-3; D is possibly TRBD1 (5 bases). The CDR3 sequence is 15 residues long. Between the trimmed V and J ends, which lost 5 bases and 1 base, there was a span of 13 bases. The germline gives CDR1 SGHNT, CDR2 YYREEE (reference sequence). The CDR3 loop reads CASREDNASGNTIYF. The DNA for the CDR3 is TGTGCCAGCAGAGAGGACAATGCTTCTGGAAACACCATATATTTT.

The chain recombines TRBV7-3 with TRBJ2-1, with TRBD1 matching 8 bases. Germline lookup yields CDR1 SGHTA and CDR2 FQGTGA. The CDR3 runs 16 residues. Trimming at V came to 5 bases and at J to 5 bases, leaving 11 bases not matched to a gene. CDR3 sequence (DNA): TGTGCCAGCAGCCCACAGGGGGATGGTTCAGACAATGAGCAGTTCTTC. This encodes CASSPQGDGSDNEQFF.

The rearrangement joins TRBV7-2 to TRBJ1-2, with 7 bases that match TRBD1. J was trimmed by 8 bases and V by 5 bases; bases with no gene match: 11. The V gene's germline CDR1 is SGHTA and CDR2 FQGNSA. This CDR3 comprises 14 residues. DNA for the CDR3: TGTGCCAGCAGCACCCCAGACAGGGAGAGGGGCTACACCTTC. Amino acids: CASSTPDRERGYTF.

The genes are TRBV5-6 and TRBJ1-6; D uncertain. The CDR3 loop spans 13 amino acids. Trimming took 6 bases from V and 3 from J, leaving 7 bases between them. Germline V lookup: CDR1 SGHDT, CDR2 YYEEEE. CDR3 nucleotides: TGTGCCAGCAACCAGAACTATAATTCACCCCTCCACTTT. This encodes CASNQNYNSPLHF.

This sequence joins TRBV5-6 and TRBJ2-1; 11 bases agree with TRBD1. The CDR3 is 15 amino acids. The germline V gene has CDR1 SGHDT and CDR2 YYEEEE. Germline trimming cut 4 bases from V and 6 bases from J; bases unmatched to any gene: 6. The CDR3 here is CASSRIGTGGNEQFF. DNA for the CDR3: TGTGCCAGCAGCCGTATTGGGACAGGGGGCAATGAGCAGTTCTTC.

This clone was picked up a small number of times. The V and J genes are TRBV5-4 and TRBJ1-2, with 10 nucleotides matching TRBD1. Germline V gene sequence: CDR1 SGHNT, CDR2 YYREEE (reference sequence). This CDR3 region has 15 residues. V dropped 1 base and J dropped 8; count of bases not matched to a gene: 8. The chain's CDR3 is CASSLKGTGVWGYTF. In DNA, the CDR3 is TGTGCCAGCAGCTTGAAGGGGACAGGGGTTTGGGGCTACACCTTC.

This clone occurred once. The chain combines TRBV29-1 with TRBJ2-4, with TRBD1 as a possible D gene (7 bases). The CDR3 is 14 amino acids. V was trimmed by 5 bases and J by 3 bases, leaving 14 bases between them. Germline CDR1 and CDR2: SQVTM and ANQGSEA. The CDR3 region is CSVRQGLDKNIQYF. The CDR3 nucleotides are TGCAGCGTTCGACAGGGACTGGACAAAAACATTCAGTACTTC.

The genes are TRBV18 and TRBJ1-3; D uncertain. The CDR3 covers 14 residues. The germline V gene has CDR1 KGHSH and CDR2 LQKENI. V lost 6 bases and J lost 1, with 10 bases in between. The CDR3 DNA is TGTGCCAGCTCCTCGGAGATTTCTGGAAACACCATATATTTT. Translated: CASSSEISGNTIYF.

The V and J genes are TRBV13 and TRBJ1-6, with 8 bases fitting TRBD1. V shed 2 bases, J shed 7 bases, and the junction held 4 bases outside the gene matches. The CDR3 covers 15 residues. Germline CDR1 PRHDT, CDR2 FYEKMQ (reference sequence). In DNA form, the CDR3 reads TGTGCCAGCAGCTTACAGGGGGCAGGGAATTCACCCCTCCACTTT. Translation: CASSLQGAGNSPLHF. The entire variable domain, with the rest obtained from reference TRBV13 and TRBJ1-6, is as follows: AAGVIQSPRHLIKEKRETATLKCYPIPRHDTVYWYQQGPGQDPQFLISFYEKMQSDKGSIPDRFSAQQFSDYHSELNMSSLELGDSALYFCASSLQGAGNSPLHFGNGTRLTVT.